This is a list of T cell receptor beta chains from one sample in a study of vaccination and CD4 T cells after COVID-19. For these TCRs, the target antigens are not known. TCRdb re-analysed the PCR reads in MiXCR, keeping a single row per CDR3 protein. The table lists around 10,000 distinct CDR3 sequences, 30% to 40% of them singletons, with roughly 12% in the top ten. Material for sequencing was CD4+ T cells from blood, cultured in vitro. The receptors derive from a human donor in good health. Each CDR3 is given with its conserved first and last residue. Fields, in order: J gene, clone size, D gene, V gene, CDR3 DNA, CDR3 protein. D genes are given only for firm matches. Not every row has a clone size; where given, it reads once, few, many or a size class.

>TRBJ2-1|once|TRBD1|TRBV6-1
TGTGCCAGCAGTCCTCAGGGGGCACTTCATGAGCAGTTCTTC
CASSPQGALHEQFF
>TRBJ1-5|-|TRBD1|TRBV27
TGTGCCAGCAAACTGGGACAGGGAAGCAATCAGCCCCAGCATTTT
CASKLGQGSNQPQHF
>TRBJ2-3|-|TRBD2|TRBV7-8
TGTGCCAGCAGCTTAGGGGGGACTAGGGGGATCACAGATACGCAGTATTTT
CASSLGGTRGITDTQYF
>TRBJ2-7|-|TRBD2|TRBV2
TGTGCCAGCAGTGAATCGGTATCGCAGCGGGGGAGCTCCTACGAGCAGTACTTC
CASSESVSQRGSSYEQYF
>TRBJ1-2|-|-|TRBV5-4
TGTGCCAGCAGGCAAACACTGACAGCCGGTGGCTACACCTTC
CASRQTLTAGGYTF
>TRBJ2-3|-|TRBD2|TRBV2
TGTGCCAGCAGTGCCGCACTAGCGGGGACGCAGTATTTT
CASSAALAGTQYF
>TRBJ2-5|few|-|TRBV7-2
TGTGCCAGCAGCTCGGGCAGGGGCCAAGAGACCCAGTACTTC
CASSSGRGQETQYF
>TRBJ2-3|once|TRBD2|TRBV7-6
TGTGCCAGCAGCTCCCAACCTAGCGGGGTAACAGATACGCAGTGTTTT
CASSSQPSGVTDTQCF
>TRBJ2-5|few|TRBD2|TRBV7-2
TGTGCCAGCAGCTTAGAAGCGGGAGGAGAAGAGACCCAGTACTTC
CASSLEAGGEETQYF
>TRBJ2-7|-|TRBD1|TRBV20-1
TGCAGTGTCCCTACAGGGGCAGCAGGCGAGCAGTACTTC
CSVPTGAAGEQYF
>TRBJ1-5|-|TRBD1|TRBV10-3
TGTGCCATCGGGGACAGGGGCAATCAGCCCCAGCATTTT
CAIGDRGNQPQHF
>TRBJ1-1|-|-|TRBV12-3/TRBV12-4
TGTGCCAGCAGTTCACAGGGCAGGGGGAACACTGAAGCTTTCTTT
CASSSQGRGNTEAFF
>TRBJ1-2|-|TRBD1|TRBV20-1
TGCAGTGACGTAGGAATGGACAGGGAATGGTATGGCTACACCTTC
CSDVGMDREWYGYTF
>TRBJ1-6|-|TRBD1|TRBV7-2
TGTGCCAGCAGCCCCGACAGGGGGGATTCCCTCCACTTT
CASSPDRGDSLHF
>TRBJ2-7|-|-|TRBV30
TGTGCCTGGAGTCCCCCGGGTCCTCCCTACGAGCAGTACTTC
CAWSPPGPPYEQYF
>TRBJ1-5|few|-|TRBV28
TGTGCCAGCAGTTTAAGGGTAGCTTATAGCAATCAGCCCCAGCATTTT
CASSLRVAYSNQPQHF
>TRBJ1-1|-|TRBD1|TRBV19
TGTGCCAGTAGTGTCAGGGGGTCTGGTAATGAAGCTTTCTTT
CASSVRGSGNEAFF
>TRBJ2-4|-|TRBD2|TRBV7-6
TGTGCCAGCAGCTTCGAAGCGGGGAGACCAAACATTCAGTACTTC
CASSFEAGRPNIQYF
>TRBJ1-6|few|TRBD1|TRBV7-9
TGTGCCAGCAGCTCGACAGGGGGGTCGGGGAATTCACCCCTCCACTTT
CASSSTGGSGNSPLHF
>TRBJ1-1|-|-|TRBV29-1
TGCGGCATTGAAGGCGTTCGTGGCGGCTCGAACACTGAAGCTTTCTTT
CGIEGVRGGSNTEAFF
>TRBJ2-5|few|-|TRBV19
TGTGCCAGTAACCAAAGGGACACCCAAGAGACCCAGTACTTC
CASNQRDTQETQYF
>TRBJ2-7|-|TRBD2|TRBV20-1
TGCAGTGCCTGGGGGGGGACGGCCAACGAGCAGTACTTC
CSAWGGTANEQYF
>TRBJ2-4|-|TRBD2|TRBV28
TGTGCCAGCAGGCCGCGGGGGAACCTAGCCAAAAACATTCAGTACTTC
CASRPRGNLAKNIQYF
>TRBJ1-1|few|TRBD1|TRBV19
TGTGCCAGTAGGCCCCAGGGGGGGACTGAAGCTTTCTTT
CASRPQGGTEAFF
>TRBJ1-2|few|TRBD1|TRBV30
TGTGCCTGGAGTGAGACAGGGCTATTTGGCGGCTACACCTTC
CAWSETGLFGGYTF
>TRBJ1-3|-|-|TRBV6-1
TGTGCCACCCTCTGGGGTCAGGGTACCCACACCATATATTTT
CATLWGQGTHTIYF
>TRBJ1-1|-|-|TRBV14
TGTGCCAGCAGCCGGGAAGTGGTGAGCACTGAAGCTTTCTTT
CASSREVVSTEAFF
>TRBJ2-7|-|-|TRBV27
TGTGCCAGCAGTTTATTATCGGCAGCTCCAGTCTACGAGCAGTACTTC
CASSLLSAAPVYEQYF
>TRBJ1-6|-|-|TRBV5-1
TGCGCCAGCAGCGAGGGATTTGGTTCACCCCTCCACTTT
CASSEGFGSPLHF
>TRBJ2-3|-|TRBD2|TRBV20-1
TGCAGTGCTAGAGATCGGCAGCGCGGGAGTTTCTTCACAGATACGCAGTATTTT
CSARDRQRGSFFTDTQYF
>TRBJ2-1|few|TRBD2|TRBV14
TGTGCCAGCAGCCTATCTGGGTGGGAGGGCGACGATGAGCAGTTCTTC
CASSLSGWEGDDEQFF
>TRBJ1-3|-|-|TRBV11-2
TGTGCCAGCAGCTTAGTCGGGAACACCATATATTTT
CASSLVGNTIYF
>TRBJ2-1|-|TRBD2|TRBV20-1
TGCAGTGCTAGAGAACCTCTAGCGGGTTTTTACAATGAGCAGTTCTTC
CSAREPLAGFYNEQFF
>TRBJ1-1|few|-|TRBV25-1
TGTGCCAGCAGGGGGTCAGGGGCCAACACTGAAGCTTTCTTT
CASRGSGANTEAFF
>TRBJ2-7|few|-|TRBV7-8
TGTGCCAGCAGTCAACACAGGACCCGAGAAGCCTACGAGCAGTACTTC
CASSQHRTREAYEQYF
>TRBJ1-1|-|-|TRBV11-3
TGTGCCAGCAGCCCCCGCCCGAACACTGAAGCTTTCTTT
CASSPRPNTEAFF
>TRBJ2-3|-|-|TRBV6-1
TGTGCCAGCAGTGACCATCTTAGCGGTAGCACAGATACGCAGTATTTT
CASSDHLSGSTDTQYF
>TRBJ2-2|few|-|TRBV6-1
TGTGCCAGCACAGGGTACACCGGGGAGCTGTTTTTT
CASTGYTGELFF
>TRBJ2-2|-|-|TRBV19
TGTGCCAGTACGGGGAGTCCTAGCTGGGACACCGGGGAGCTGTTTTTT
CASTGSPSWDTGELFF
>TRBJ1-6|-|-|TRBV20-1
TGCAGTGCTAGAGATGCGTCAGGGACAAGCTCCTATAATTCACCCCTCCACTTT
CSARDASGTSSYNSPLHF
>TRBJ2-7|-|-|TRBV7-9
TGTGTCAGCAGCGCCTCGGCGGCCGGTGGGGAGCAGTACTTC
CVSSASAAGGEQYF
>TRBJ2-7|few|-|TRBV27
TGTGCCAGCAGTCCAAAGGGACACCCGATCTCCTACGAGCAGTACTTC
CASSPKGHPISYEQYF
>TRBJ2-5|-|TRBD2|TRBV20-1
TGCAGTGCTGCGACCCCACTAGCGGGACCTCAAGAGACCCAGTACTTC
CSAATPLAGPQETQYF
>TRBJ1-2|-|TRBD1|TRBV20-1
TGCAGTGCTAGAAAGGGGGCGGACTATGGCTACACCTTC
CSARKGADYGYTF
>TRBJ1-6|-|-|TRBV7-2
TGTGCCAGCAGTATTCCCCCGGGGCGGGCTTCCTATAATTCACCCCTCCACTTT
CASSIPPGRASYNSPLHF
>TRBJ1-5|-|TRBD1|TRBV12-3/TRBV12-4
TGTGCCAGCAGCAAATATTACAGGGGAAATCAGCCCCAGCATTTT
CASSKYYRGNQPQHF
>TRBJ1-2|few|-|TRBV6-2/TRBV6-3
TGTGCCAGCAGTCCCCCGCGAGGGGCCGGCTACACCTTC
CASSPPRGAGYTF
>TRBJ1-3|-|-|TRBV28
TGTGCCAGCAGTCCAGCCGGGAGGTGGGGATTGTCTGGAAACACCATATATTTT
CASSPAGRWGLSGNTIYF
>TRBJ2-3|-|-|TRBV11-3
TGTGCCAGCAGTCCTCCACCCATCACAGATACGCAGTATTTT
CASSPPPITDTQYF
>TRBJ1-2|large|-|TRBV10-3
TGTGCCATCAGGGGGGTATCCGCAGGGCCCTATGGCTACACCTTC
CAIRGVSAGPYGYTF
>TRBJ1-1|-|-|TRBV11-2
TGTGCCAGCAGACGCTTAAGGGCGGGGATTAACTCTGAAGCTTTCTTT
CASRRLRAGINSEAFF
>TRBJ2-4|once|-|TRBV11-2
TGTGCCAGCAGTCCCCTACGGGAGAAAAACATTCAGTACTTC
CASSPLREKNIQYF
>TRBJ2-1|-|-|TRBV28
TGTGCCAGCAGTTCGGGCATGGGCAATGAGCAGTTCTTC
CASSSGMGNEQFF
>TRBJ2-1|-|-|TRBV20-1
TGCAGTGCTAGAGATTACGGCGGGGTCTACAATGAGCAGTTCTTC
CSARDYGGVYNEQFF
>TRBJ2-1|few|TRBD2|TRBV20-1
TGCAGTGCTTCCGGGACTAGCGGGGGGTACAATGAGCAGTTCTTC
CSASGTSGGYNEQFF
>TRBJ2-5|-|TRBD2|TRBV5-1
TGCGCCAGCAGCTTGGCGCGGGGGGGAGAGACCCAGTACTTC
CASSLARGGETQYF
>TRBJ2-1|-|-|TRBV6-5
TGTGCCAGCAGTTACCCGGGCAGCTCCTACAATGAGCAGTTCTTC
CASSYPGSSYNEQFF
>TRBJ1-2|-|-|TRBV7-2
TGTGCCAGCAGCTTAGCCAACAGGGATACATATGGCTACACCTTC
CASSLANRDTYGYTF